This is a list of T cell receptor beta chains from one sample in a study of CD8 T cells in Susac syndrome. TCRdb fed the immunoSEQ multiplex PCR reads into MiXCR, producing one record per CDR3 protein. The table lists 150,000 to 200,000 distinct CDR3 sequences, roughly 95% of them singletons, with around 0.093% in the top ten. The sequenced material came from CD4+ T cells from PBMCs. All receptors come from a human donor with multiple sclerosis. Both conserved end residues are trimmed from each CDR3. Only part of the rows carry a size: once, few, many, or a class if the clone is expanded.

- | TRBJ2-5 | TRBV18 | ASSPPEETQY
once | TRBJ2-6 | TRBV28 | ASSLLGTGSGGANVLT
once | TRBJ1-6 | TRBV6-5 | ASSFGQENSPLH
- | TRBJ1-6 | TRBV29-1 | SVPTPLRISPLH
once | TRBJ2-5 | TRBV9 | ASSYRARGETQY
- | TRBJ1-6 | TRBV29-1 | SVAGDSYSPLH
- | TRBJ2-3 | TRBV4-1 | ASSQDELNTQY
- | TRBJ2-1 | TRBV29-1 | SARGLGAYNEQF
- | TRBJ2-3 | TRBV7-2 | ASSPRPRASTDTQY
- | TRBJ1-2 | TRBV7-9 | ASSLPEGGDYGYT
- | TRBJ1-5 | TRBV29-1 | SVAGQPNSNQPQH
- | TRBJ2-1 | TRBV20-1 | SASGLAGGRNEQF
- | TRBJ2-6 | TRBV9 | ASSPLGTGANVLT
- | TRBJ2-5 | TRBV5-6 | ASGHGTDQETQY
- | TRBJ1-2 | TRBV12-3/TRBV12-4 | ASSLTEGYT
- | TRBJ1-2 | TRBV7-9 | ASSLFGKGPTDGYT
- | TRBJ2-2 | TRBV5-1 | ASSLGPNTGELF
- | TRBJ2-1 | TRBV28 | ASSISGVALNEQF
- | TRBJ2-3 | TRBV12-3/TRBV12-4 | ASSFATATDTQY
- | TRBJ1-2 | TRBV2 | ASSGTGGSPYGYT
- | TRBJ1-6 | TRBV24-1 | ATSGPCRIENSPLH
- | TRBJ2-7 | TRBV30 | AWSVLITYEQY